These 3 T cell receptor beta chains were sequenced from one sample in a study of blood T cell repertoires in COVID-19. The table came from immunoSEQ multiplex PCR; TCRdb's copy has only in-frame clones and leaves some out. Of 150,000 to 200,000 clones listed, roughly 83% are singletons. The sequenced sample consisted of PBMCs or T cells enriched from blood (not recorded which). The receptors come from a man aged 65 to 85 who had been exposed to COVID-19.

This clone was seen just once. The chain recombines TRBV4-1 with TRBJ2-1; 14 positions match TRBD2. Unmatched junction bases numbered 8, after V lost 6 bases and J lost 7 bases. This CDR3 region has 16 residues. Germline V gives CDR1 MGHRA, CDR2 YSYEKL. The CDR3, as DNA: TGCGCCAGCAGATACGGACTAGCGGGAGGTGGGAATGAGCAGTTCTTC. It is translated as CASRYGLAGGGNEQFF.

The rearrangement joins TRBV12-5 to TRBJ2-2; 13 nucleotides line up with TRBD2. The ends lost 1 base at V and 2 bases at J; junction bases unmatched: 4. The CDR3 is 18 amino acids. The germline V gene encodes CDR1 LGHNT and CDR2 FRNRAP. The DNA for the CDR3 is TGTGCTAGTGGTTTGGGACTAGCGGGGGGTCCTAACACCGGGGAGCTGTTTTTT. This gives the protein CASGLGLAGGPNTGELFF.

CDR3 in DNA: TGTGCCAGCAGCCGCGGGGGCCAAGAGACCCAGTACTTC. It encodes CASSRGGQETQYF. V and J are TRBV5-6 and TRBJ2-5; 7 nucleotides match TRBD2. The CDR3 spans 13 residues. The junction had 1 base not matched to a gene; V was cut back by 4 bases and J by 1 base. Germline V gene sequence: CDR1 SGHDT, CDR2 YYEEEE. The full variable domain, with the rest looked up from reference TRBV5-6 and TRBJ2-5, is DAGVTQSPTHLIKTRGQQVTLRCSPKSGHDTVSWYQQALGQGPQFIFQYYEEEERQRGNFPDRFSGHQFPNYSSELNVNALLLGDSALYLCASSRGGQETQYFGPGTRLLVL.